The 25 T cell receptor beta chains reported below all come from one sample, sequenced in a study of blood T cells in healthy people across ages. The use of a sample-barcoded 5' primer and a J-beta primer mix characterized a second PCR of roughly 7 to 12 cycles. Each CDR3 protein gets one entry after TCRdb re-called the 5' RACE reads with MiXCR. The sample yields 950,000 to 1,200,000 distinct CDR3 sequences, about two fifths seen once. Sequenced: blood. These receptors were obtained from a man between 18 and 29 years old in good health.

This chain's CDR3 is CASSPAQGMSEAFF. CDR3 DNA sequence: TGTGCCAGCAGCCCCGCCCAGGGGATGTCTGAAGCTTTCTTT. The chain links TRBV7-2 to TRBJ1-1, with D possibly being TRBD1 (6 bases). This CDR3 region has 14 residues. V lost 5 bases and J lost 6, with 16 bases in between. Germline CDR1 and CDR2: SGHTA and FQGNSA.

With regard to this clonotype: A junction boundary mismatches the germline segment, possibly from a read error. The chain is built from TRBV29-1 and TRBJ2-3, with D maybe TRBD2 (6 bases). The germline V gene encodes CDR1 SQVTM and CDR2 ANQGSEA. The CDR3 runs to 13 residues. The CDR3 nucleotides read TGCAACGTTGAAGGGAGGAGCACAGATACGCAGTATTTT. It codes for CNVEGRSTDTQYF.

On this clonotype: Since a much larger clone is just one base distant, this may be a read error. The V and J genes are TRBV20-1 and TRBJ2-1; D remains ambiguous. There are 14 residues in the CDR3. Germline V gene sequence: CDR1 DFQATT, CDR2 SNEGSKA (reference sequence). Trimming took off 6 bases at V and 5 bases at J, with 17 bases between the two ends. CDR3 coding DNA: TGCAGTGCCACACAGACGGGTTGGCACAATGAGCAGTTCTTC. Its translation is CSATQTGWHNEQFF.

The chain links TRBV20-1 to TRBJ2-1, with D perhaps being TRBD1 or TRBD2 (6 bases each). V was clipped by 1 base and J by 2 bases, with 12 bases between them. The CDR3 contains 15 residues. Per germline, CDR1 DFQATT and CDR2 SNEGSKA (reference sequence). CDR3 amino acids: CSARARGGPYNEQFF. The DNA of the CDR3 is TGCAGTGCTAGAGCTAGAGGGGGGCCCTACAATGAGCAGTTCTTC.

J is TRBJ1-5 and V is TRBV6-6; 9 bases match TRBD1. Trimming cost V 4 bases and J 7 bases; bases outside gene matches: 8. This CDR3 has 15 residues. From germline, CDR1 is MNHNY and CDR2 SVGAGI (reference sequence). The CDR3 bases are TGTGCCAGCAGTTCCCCGGACAGGGGATTACAGCCCCAGCATTTT. It encodes CASSSPDRGLQPQHF.

This chain uses TRBV5-1 with TRBJ2-5; possible D gene TRBD2, 6 bases. The J call is doubtful: the DNA matches TRBJ2-1 better. This CDR3 has 14 residues. CDR1 is SGHRS, CDR2 YFSETQ, per germline. The CDR3 loop is CASSFGTLQETQFF. The CDR3 DNA follows: TGCGCCAGCAGCTTCGGGACTCTACAAGAGACCCAGTTCTTC.

Only a few counts were recorded for this clonotype. The J gene is TRBJ2-7, the V gene TRBV12-3 or TRBV12-4, with D perhaps being TRBD1 or TRBD2 (5 bases each). The last part of the DNA fits TRBJ2-5 better; the J call may be wrong. The CDR3 runs to 13 residues. CDR3 sequence reads: CASSFRGGETQYF. The CDR3 bases are TGTGCCAGCAGTTTTAGGGGCGGGGAGACCCAGTACTTC.

The chain has TRBV12-3 or TRBV12-4 and TRBJ1-1; TRBD1 agrees at 7 bases. V dropped 5 bases and J dropped 9; count of bases not matched to a gene: 6. The CDR3 is 12 amino acids. CDR3 in amino acids: CASSLQTGKAFF. The CDR3 DNA is TGTGCCAGCAGTCTCCAGACAGGGAAAGCTTTCTTT.

This clonotype has a handful of counts. The chain links TRBV24-1 to TRBJ1-5; no definite D call. Germline V gene lookup returns CDR1 KGHDR and CDR2 SFDVKD. The CDR3 has 13 residues. With 3 bases removed from V and 5 bases from J, the gap between germline ends came to 7 bases. As DNA, the CDR3 is TGTGCCACCAGTGATCGTTCCGATCAGCCCCAGCATTTT. It encodes CATSDRSDQPQHF.

This sequence joins TRBV20-1 and TRBJ2-3, with D possibly being TRBD2 (5 bases). Germline CDR1 reads DFQATT; CDR2 reads SNEGSKA (reference sequence). V lost 6 bases and J lost 4, with 14 bases in between. CDR3 size: 13 residues. CDR3 loop: CSAAQLAADTQYF. Here the CDR3 DNA reads TGCAGTGCCGCCCAGCTAGCAGCAGATACGCAGTATTTT.

This clonotype has just a few counts. The rearrangement links TRBV14 to TRBJ1-1; D unclear. Germline CDR1 is SGHDN and CDR2 is FVKESK. CDR3 length: 17 amino acids. Trimming shortened V by 3 bases and J by 10 bases, and 27 bases separated the two germline ends. CDR3 protein: CASSHGTAPRERVGAFF. The CDR3 coding sequence is TGTGCCAGCAGCCATGGCACTGCCCCCAGAGAACGGGTGGGAGCTTTCTTT.

V gene TRBV10-3 combines with J gene TRBJ2-2; 9 bases align to TRBD1. The CDR3 totals 16 residues. The V and J ends lost 7 bases and 0 bases, in that order; junction bases with no gene match: 6. CDR1 and CDR2 (germline): ENHRY, SYGVKD. In DNA, the CDR3 is TGTGCCATCACCAAGACAGGGGGTACGAACACCGGGGAGCTGTTTTTT. Translation gives CAITKTGGTNTGELFF.

This clonotype has just a few counts. The genes are TRBV27 and TRBJ1-5; 8 bases fit TRBD1. CDR3 length: 14 residues. Germline V gives CDR1 MNHEY, CDR2 SMNVEV (reference sequence). Trimming removed 6 bases from V and 2 bases from J; junction bases left unmatched: 3. The chain's CDR3 is CASRPDRGNQPQHF. In DNA, the CDR3 is TGTGCCAGCAGACCGGACAGGGGCAATCAGCCCCAGCATTTT.

This clonotype was seen a handful of times. The V call is TRBV7-2, the J call TRBJ2-1; tentative D call: TRBD2 (6 bases). Germline V CDR1 and CDR2: SGHTA, FQGNSA. The germline V and J ends were trimmed by 1 base and 9 bases, with 16 bases remaining between them. This CDR3 has 15 residues. DNA of the CDR3: TGTGCCAGCAGCTTAGGGGGGGTAGCGGTGGCTGAGCAGTTCTTC. This sequence encodes CASSLGGVAVAEQFF. The full variable domain, its missing parts supplied by reference TRBV7-2 and TRBJ2-1, is GAGVSQSPSNKVTEKGKDVELRCDPISGHTALYWYRQSLGQGLEFLIYFQGNSAPDKSGLPSDRFSAERTGGSVSTLTIQRTQQEDSAVYLCASSLGGVAVAEQFFGPGTRLTVL.

The V call is TRBV28, the J call TRBJ2-1, with TRBD2 matching over 10 bases. The V segment lost 6 bases and the J segment 4 bases; nucleotides outside the gene matches: 6. CDR1 is MDHEN, CDR2 SYDVKM, per germline. The CDR3 contains 15 residues. The CDR3 here is CASSRVAGGYNEQFF. The CDR3, as DNA: TGTGCCAGCAGCCGTGTAGCGGGGGGTTACAATGAGCAGTTCTTC. The variable domain in full, completed from reference TRBV28 and TRBJ2-1, reads DVKVTQSSRYLVKRTGEKVFLECVQDMDHENMFWYRQDPGLGLRLIYFSYDVKMKEKGDIPEGYSVSREKKERFSLILESASTNQTSMYLCASSRVAGGYNEQFFGPGTRLTVL.

This clonotype was seen once. The chain combines TRBV6-1 with TRBJ2-3; D may correspond to TRBD1 or TRBD2 (6 bases each). The CDR3 covers 17 residues. The V end was cut by 4 bases, the J end by 4 bases, with 21 bases between. Germline CDR1 reads MNHNS; CDR2 reads SASEGT. As DNA, the CDR3 is TGTGCCAGCAGTGCCGACAGGCGAGGGCCGGGGGCAGATACGCAGTATTTT. This encodes CASSADRRGPGADTQYF.

This clonotype was seen only a few times. The gene calls are TRBV6-5 and TRBJ1-2; D gene uncertain. The V end lost 5 bases, the J end lost 10 bases, and 14 bases lay between the germline ends. This CDR3 comprises 12 residues. Germline assignment: CDR1 MNHEY and CDR2 SVGAGI. CDR3 sequence reads: CASSRTGLDYTF. DNA of the CDR3: TGTGCCAGCAGTCGGACGGGCCTGGACTACACCTTC.

At least ten counts were recorded for this clonotype. The chain links TRBV12-3 or TRBV12-4 to TRBJ2-3; D ambiguous. CDR3 length: 13 residues. V was pared by 10 bases and J by 7 bases, with 18 bases between. The CDR3 region is CATNVHGPNTQYF. The CDR3 DNA is TGTGCCACCAACGTTCATGGACCAAATACGCAGTATTTT.

This clonotype was counted between two and nine times. The chain recombines TRBV7-9 with TRBJ2-5, with D possibly matching TRBD1 (6 bases). Trimming removed 1 base from V and 2 bases from J, with 14 bases in between. Germline CDR1 is SEHNR and CDR2 is FQNEAQ (reference sequence). The CDR3 has 16 residues. The CDR3 DNA is TGTGCCAGCAGCTTAGGTTCGAGAACAGGGCAAGAGACCCAGTACTTC. The encoded protein is CASSLGSRTGQETQYF.

This clonotype was seen a few times. V gene TRBV12-3 or TRBV12-4 combines with J gene TRBJ1-2, with a weak D call TRBD1 (6 bases). The length of the CDR3 is 14 residues. V lost 7 bases and J lost 4, with 16 bases in between. The CDR3 sequence is CASTPEQGTYGYTF. The CDR3 region has the DNA TGTGCCAGCACCCCAGAGCAGGGGACCTATGGCTACACCTTC.

This chain joins TRBV18 and TRBJ1-1, with 9 bases aligning to TRBD1. Unmatched junction bases numbered 8, after V lost 5 bases and J lost 4 bases. The CDR3 sequence is 15 residues long. Germline-derived CDR1 and CDR2 are KGHSH and LQKENI. CDR3 amino acids: CASSSGTGTVTEAFF. The CDR3 DNA follows: TGTGCCAGCTCATCGGGGACAGGGACGGTCACTGAAGCTTTCTTT.

The rearrangement joins TRBV7-2 to TRBJ1-4, with D hard to call. Germline lookup yields CDR1 SGHTA and CDR2 FQGNSA. Trimming cost V 5 bases and J 8 bases, with 21 bases left between them. The CDR3 consists of 16 residues. CDR3: CASSLRSSISGEKLFF. The CDR3 nucleotides are TGTGCCAGCAGCCTAAGGTCGTCTATTTCGGGGGAAAAACTGTTTTTT.

This clonotype was detected many times. Here the CDR3 reads CASSLGPGSNYGYTF. CDR3 nucleotides: TGTGCCAGCAGTTTGGGTCCAGGATCTAACTATGGCTACACCTTC. The chain uses TRBV12-3 or TRBV12-4 and TRBJ1-2; D gene unclear. V was pared by 3 bases and J by 0 bases, with 11 bases between. The CDR3 length is 15 residues.

To note about this clonotype: This may arise from a read error, as a much more abundant clone is one base away. This chain connects TRBV29-1 to TRBJ2-7; TRBD1 matches at 10 bases. The CDR3 is made up of 13 amino acids. Trimming took 8 bases from V and 7 from J; bases not matched to a gene: 11. The germline gives CDR1 SQVTM, CDR2 ANQGSEA. The CDR3 DNA reads TGCAGCTGGGACAGGGGAGCCTACAATGAGCAGTACTTC. It codes for CSWDRGAYNEQYF.

With regard to this clonotype: One end of the junction fails to match germline, which may point to a read error. This chain links TRBV12-3 or TRBV12-4 with TRBJ2-4; 9 bases agree with TRBD2. The J call is uncertain, as TRBJ2-5 better fits the DNA end. This CDR3 is 14 amino acids long. CDR3: CAGSGTSRGATQYF. The CDR3 DNA sequence: TGTGCCGGCAGCGGGACTAGCAGAGGCGCGACCCAGTACTTC.